This TCR beta chain is from a study of blood T cells in healthy people across ages. V was cut by 1 base and J by 2 bases, with 15 bases left in between. CDR1 SQVTM and CDR2 ANQGSEA come from the germline V gene. CDR3 length equals 16 residues. A sample-barcoded 5' primer and a J-beta primer mix were used in a second PCR of roughly 6 to 11 cycles. There were at least 2.5 million CDR3-containing paired-end reads obtained from each sample. MiXCR, run by TCRdb on the 5' RACE reads, gives a single entry per CDR3 protein. This sample has almost 1 million distinct CDR3 sequences, with just over 50% found just once. Whole-study results and caveats: TCR beta diversity, measured per million T cells, fell in a roughly linear way with age. The diversity estimates, figures obtained from one million T cells, were considered underestimates.

A word on this clonotype: Its target is unknown.

Donors were healthy Caucasian individuals from Russia aged roughly 6 to 90. The V and J genes are TRBV29-1 and TRBJ2-1, with a tentative D call TRBD2 (5 bases). This clonotype was sampled from a woman aged 60-75 years in good health. Input material: blood. CDR3 sequence (DNA): TGCAGCGTTGAAGGAGGAGCAGAGGAGGCCTACAATGAGCAGTTCTTC. It is translated as CSVEGGAEEAYNEQFF.